This T cell receptor (beta chain) comes out of a study of blood T cell dynamics during melanoma immunotherapy (TCRdb year 2020). With respect to the entire study: All patients had metastatic melanoma and were given first-line pembrolizumab or nivolumab plus ipilimumab as standard of care in the United Kingdom. To identify early correlates of response, the study profiled peripheral T cell receptor repertoires in patients with metastatic melanoma before and after one cycle of checkpoint inhibitor therapy. Consecutive patients formed a training cohort, and a further independent group of patients from the same centre was pooled into an external validation set.

Findings and caveats that apply to the study as a whole: A bifurcated reorganization of the PBMC repertoire at W3, with increased clonality or increased diversity, was observed in patients who later achieved disease control, unlike in progressors. The relatively small sample size was acknowledged as potentially limiting generalization of the results. The study could not determine whether the T cell clones driving repertoire changes were melanoma-specific or reflected general immune activation.

The intended sense of this specimen's time point label: week 3, after first cycle of checkpoint inhibitor. Blood was sampled before treatment (T0) and at week 3 (W3), after the first cycle of checkpoint blockade. Except for two patients with rapid clinical progression, response was assessed 12 weeks after the first infusion by RECIST 1.1; disease control meant complete response, partial response or stable disease. Patients were not eligible if they had prior systemic cancer treatment, concomitant immunosuppressant therapy or synchronous other active malignancies. Bulk PBMC and plasma cell-free DNA were both sequenced for TCR beta so that circulating cells and T cell turnover could be tracked. Lymphoprep and SepMate tubes were used to isolate PBMC from blood, and red cell lysis was then performed. QIAamp DNA Blood Mini kits were used to extract DNA from PBMC and sorted T cell subsets. Concerning this clone itself: Its antigen is unknown. Within one base of it there is no much larger clone, and no base qualities were kept.

Every bulk PBMC sample had a fixed 350 ng of DNA loaded. The immunoSEQ TCRb Assay kit was used according to manufacturer instructions to amplify TCR beta CDR3 sequences from genomic DNA. The KAPA Library Quantification Kit for Illumina platforms was used to quantify the pooled libraries by qPCR. Pooled libraries were clustered at 0.6-1.1 pM and sequenced on an Illumina NextSeq 500. Turning to the authors' computational methods: Analysis of the TCR data relied on immunoSEQ ANALYZER and the R LymphoSeq package. A rearrangement efficiency score was calculated as productive divided by the sum of productive and non-productive CDR3 sequences. Clonality was assessed using the Gini coefficient and diversity using the Renyi index at alpha=1, with pairwise comparisons between timepoints within each patient. In LymphoSeq, clonal relatedness was computed with an edit distance of 3 and repertoire similarity was computed with the Bhattacharyya coefficient. To classify response, a linear discriminant analysis based on week-3 changes in clonality and diversity was built using the R MASS and caret packages. The immuneACCESS repertoire file appears here via TCRdb, limited to in-frame rearrangements. These files lack a portion of the clones; in checked studies, under half of the deficit traces to unresolved V genes, and the cause of the others is not known. Clonal size and the V and J genes are those of that table, whereas D and trimming came from the DNA. The sample table contains about 15,000 clones; only one count was recorded for 80% to 95% of them. The ten top clones hold roughly 0.92% of the sample.

From V the trimming removes 2 bases and from J it removes 4 bases, while the gene matches leave 5 bases of the junction unaccounted for. Including the terminal cysteine and phenylalanine, the CDR3 comprises 15 residues. Kept here is only the CDR3 DNA, which spans 45 bases and is read in frame from base 1. The germline V gene (reference sequence) specifies LNHNV as CDR1 and YYDKDF as CDR2. The sample in question was blood, obtained from a patient treated with checkpoint blockade. The chain joins TRBV15 to TRBJ1-5; 7 central nucleotides agree with TRBD1. The clonotype originates from a human donor with melanoma. Read as DNA, the sequence is TGTGCCACCAGCAGATGGCAGGGGGGGAATCAGCCCCAGCATTTT. This translates into CATSRWQGGNQPQHF.